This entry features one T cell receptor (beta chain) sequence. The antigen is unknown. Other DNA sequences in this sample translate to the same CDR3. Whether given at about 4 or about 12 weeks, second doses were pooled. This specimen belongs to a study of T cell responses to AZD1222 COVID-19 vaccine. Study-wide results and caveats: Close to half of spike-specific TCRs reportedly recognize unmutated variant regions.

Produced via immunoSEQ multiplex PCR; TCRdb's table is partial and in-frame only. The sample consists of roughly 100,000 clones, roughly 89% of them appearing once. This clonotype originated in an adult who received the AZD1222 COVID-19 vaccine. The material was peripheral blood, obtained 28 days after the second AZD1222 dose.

Written as DNA, the CDR3 is TGTGCCATCAGTGAGGCAGGGGGGGCCAAAAACATTCAGTACTTC. As protein: CAISEAGGAKNIQYF. This chain joins TRBV10-3 and TRBJ2-4; perhaps TRBD1 as D (7 bases). V shed 2 bases and J shed 1 base, with 9 bases lying between them. Germline V gene lookup returns CDR1 ENHRY and CDR2 SYGVKD. The CDR3 has 15 residues.